This T cell receptor beta chain was observed in a study of CXCR3-negative and CXCR3-positive naive CD8 T cells. The TRB libraries of cDNA were built by UMI-labeled 5' RACE. TCRdb re-called the 5' RACE reads and shows each CDR3 protein once, DNA omitted. The sample table sets out 45,000 to 70,000 distinct CDR3 sequences. Whole-study findings and limits: Whereas memory cells differed, naive CXCR3-negative and CXCR3-positive cells shared similar TRBV-TRBJ usage. Whereas both naive subsets had comparably high diversity, memory CD8+ cells had much lower diversity. TCR interaction strength was inferred from TRB CDR3 physicochemistry, as CD5 matched across naive subsets.

Germline CDR1 reads LGHNA; CDR2 reads YSLEER. The CDR3 consists of 14 residues. Note on this clonotype: As yet, its antigen is unknown.

The clonotype comes from a human donor in good health. Some clones in this sample may be carry-over from other donors' samples. Material: memory CD8+ T cells from blood. The chain is built from TRBV4-3 and TRBJ2-7. The CDR3 region is CASSQEWSDYEQYF.